The next 20 T cell receptor beta chains were all read from a single sample in a study of a mutant IDH1 vaccine in newly diagnosed glioma (dated by TCRdb to about 2021). This specimen's time point label, per the study, means: baseline, week 1 (first vaccination visit). The sample's treatment or condition label, in plain terms: pre-vaccination baseline after standard-of-care therapy. Library prep was done by the immunoSEQ multiplex PCR assay. TCRdb obtained this table from immuneACCESS and retained in-frame rearrangements with V and J assigned. These tables miss some clones; where compared with another copy, unresolved V genes account for less than half of the shortfall, and the remainder is unexplained. The sample profile shows about 59,000 clones; approximately 92% of them were found once. The ten largest clones add up to about 2.7% of the sample. Sequences were derived from PBMCs, sampled from a glioma patient treated with radiotherapy, temozolomide or both. The receptors originated from a man aged 50-59 years with glioma.

This chain joins TRBV9 and TRBJ1-1, with a possible D match to TRBD1 (5 bases). V gave up 4 bases and J gave up 7 bases, with 20 bases separating them. The germline CDR1 and CDR2 sequences are SGDLS and YYNGEE. CDR3 length equals 15 residues. CDR3: CASSPAGTLGFEAFF. The CDR3 DNA reads TGTGCCAGCAGCCCAGCGGGGACCCTCGGGTTTGAAGCTTTCTTT.

The V call is TRBV7-2, the J call TRBJ2-3; D is possibly TRBD2 (5 bases). From germline, CDR1 is SGHTA and CDR2 FQGNSA. The CDR3 runs 13 residues. V was clipped by 4 bases and J by 13 bases, with 18 bases between them. In DNA, the CDR3 is TGTGCCAGCAGCTCAACATGGGGTAACGGGGAGTATTTT. Amino acid sequence: CASSSTWGNGEYF. The full variable domain, with the rest looked up from reference TRBV7-2 and TRBJ2-3, is GAGVSQSPSNKVTEKGKDVELRCDPISGHTALYWYRQSLGQGLEFLIYFQGNSAPDKSGLPSDRFSAERTGGSVSTLTIQRTQQEDSAVYLCASSSTWGNGEYFGPGTRLTVL.

The chain has TRBV28 and TRBJ2-2, with D unclear. Trimming cost V 2 bases and J 7 bases, with 2 bases left between them. CDR1 is MDHEN and CDR2 is SYDVKM in the germline V gene. CDR3 length equals 11 residues. In nucleotides, the CDR3 is TGTGCCAGCAGTTTACTCGGGGAGCTGTTTTTT. This translates into CASSLLGELFF.

J is TRBJ2-7 and V is TRBV20-1, with a weak D call TRBD1 (6 bases). V lost 7 bases and J 4 bases, leaving 11 bases between the germline ends. Germline CDR1 DFQATT, CDR2 SNEGSKA (reference sequence). The CDR3 spans 11 residues. CDR3 in DNA: TGCAGTGTCCGCAGGGGTTACGAGCAGTACTTC. It yields the protein CSVRRGYEQYF.

The DNA of the CDR3 is TGCGCCAGCAGCCAAGATATCACTAGCAATGAGCAGTTCTTC. This sequence encodes CASSQDITSNEQFF. The rearrangement links TRBV4-1 to TRBJ2-1, with a possible D match to TRBD2 (5 bases). Germline loops: CDR1 MGHRA, CDR2 YSYEKL. Trimming took 0 bases from V and 6 from J, leaving 9 bases between them. The CDR3 consists of 14 residues.

The CDR3 loop reads CASTKDNEQFF. CDR3 in DNA: TGCGCCAGCACCAAAGACAATGAGCAGTTCTTC. J is TRBJ2-1 and V is TRBV10-1; D is unresolved. The CDR3 is 11 amino acids. Between the trimmed V and J ends, which lost 7 bases and 5 bases, there was a span of 6 bases. Per the germline V gene, CDR1 is WNHNN and CDR2 is SYGVQD (reference sequence).

The chain recombines TRBV6-6 with TRBJ1-1, with 9 bases fitting TRBD1. Germline V gene data show CDR1 as MNHNY and CDR2 as SVGAGI (reference sequence). This CDR3 has 15 amino acids. Trimming removed 6 bases from V and 2 bases from J; junction bases left unmatched: 7. In nucleotides, the CDR3 is TGTGCCAGCAGGGGGGGGACAGGGAAAAACACTGAAGCTTTCTTT. This sequence encodes CASRGGTGKNTEAFF.

The V gene is TRBV7-9, the J gene TRBJ1-1; 8 nucleotides agree with TRBD1. The CDR3 consists of 15 residues. CDR1 and CDR2 from the germline V gene are SEHNR and FQNEAQ (reference sequence). Unmatched junction bases numbered 7, after V lost 4 bases and J lost 3 bases. This chain's CDR3 is CASSSPGGVDTEAFF. DNA for the CDR3: TGTGCCAGCAGCTCGCCAGGGGGCGTGGACACTGAAGCTTTCTTT.

This chain uses TRBV10-3 with TRBJ2-7; no reliable D call. The CDR3 covers 13 residues. Germline V CDR1 and CDR2: ENHRY, SYGVKD. The ends were cut back, 11 bases at V and 2 bases at J, with 16 bases in the middle. Here the CDR3 reads CASAPGSPYEQYF. CDR3 sequence (DNA): TGTGCCTCAGCCCCAGGTTCACCCTACGAGCAGTACTTC.

The rearrangement uses TRBV7-8 and TRBJ2-3, with 7 positions matching TRBD2. CDR3 length equals 17 residues. J gave up 0 bases and V 5 bases, and 11 bases lay outside the gene matches. The germline CDR1 and CDR2 sequences are SGHVS and FQNEAQ. The CDR3 DNA sequence: TGTGCCAGCAGCGATAGGACTAGAAGGCTTAGCACAGATACGCAGTATTTT. It codes for CASSDRTRRLSTDTQYF.

The J gene is TRBJ1-2, the V gene TRBV29-1; 7 nucleotides line up with TRBD1. Germline CDR1 is SQVTM and CDR2 is ANQGSEA. The CDR3 has 12 amino acids. Trimming took 8 bases from V and 5 from J; bases not matched to a gene: 8. This chain's CDR3 is CSIPGQIYGYTF. The CDR3 DNA reads TGCAGCATCCCGGGACAGATTTATGGCTACACCTTC.

The chain links TRBV5-1 to TRBJ2-5; 13 nucleotides agree with TRBD2. V lost 0 bases, J lost 2 bases, and 4 bases stayed unmatched. Per germline, CDR1 SGHRS and CDR2 YFSETQ. This CDR3 has 17 residues. The CDR3 region is CASSLAGLAGRQETQYF. CDR3 in DNA: TGCGCCAGCAGCTTGGCGGGACTAGCGGGGAGACAAGAGACCCAGTACTTC.

The gene calls are TRBV7-9 and TRBJ2-3; no definite D call. The germline CDR1 and CDR2 sequences are SEHNR and FQNEAQ (reference sequence). Trimming left V 11 bases short and J 2 bases short, with 11 bases between. CDR3 size: 12 residues. The CDR3 sequence is CALARSTDTQYF. The CDR3 DNA is TGTGCCCTGGCCCGGTCCACAGATACGCAGTATTTT.

This clone was recorded once. The J gene is TRBJ2-7, the V gene TRBV2, with TRBD1 as a possible D gene (5 bases). This CDR3 has 11 amino acids. In germline, CDR1 is SNHLY, CDR2 FYNNEI. Trimming took off 9 bases at V and 7 bases at J, with 13 bases between the two ends. The CDR3 loop reads CASQQADEQYF. As DNA, the CDR3 is TGTGCCAGTCAACAGGCGGATGAGCAGTACTTC.

The chain is built from TRBV7-9 and TRBJ2-1; tentatively, D is TRBD2 (6 bases). The CDR3 extends over 19 amino acids. The V and J ends lost 2 bases and 0 bases respectively, with 20 bases between them. Germline values: CDR1 SEHNR, CDR2 FQNEAQ (reference sequence). CDR3: CASSLRLSAGTSSYNEQFF. The CDR3 bases are TGTGCCAGCAGCTTACGGCTTAGTGCGGGAACGAGCTCCTACAATGAGCAGTTCTTC. The full variable domain, rest sourced from reference TRBV7-9 and TRBJ2-1, is DTGVSQNPRHKITKRGQNVTFRCDPISEHNRLYWYRQTLGQGPEFLTYFQNEAQLEKSRLLSDRFSAERPKGSFSTLEIQRTEQGDSAMYLCASSLRLSAGTSSYNEQFFGPGTRLTVL.

The chain carries TRBV28 and TRBJ1-5; D call uncertain. The germline CDR1 and CDR2 sequences are MDHEN and SYDVKM. The CDR3 is 16 residues long. V gave up 5 bases and J gave up 0 bases, with 14 bases separating them. The CDR3 sequence: CASSTTGLISNQPQHF. DNA of the CDR3: TGTGCCAGCAGTACAACCGGACTGATTAGCAATCAGCCCCAGCATTTT.

This chain links TRBV10-3 with TRBJ1-2; possible D gene TRBD1, 6 bases. V lost 2 bases and J lost 4, with 14 bases in between. From germline, CDR1 is ENHRY and CDR2 SYGVKD. The CDR3 is 15 residues long. In DNA form, the CDR3 reads TGTGCCATCAGTGAGCCTACGACAGGAGTCTATGGCTACACCTTC. As protein: CAISEPTTGVYGYTF.

V usage is TRBV28 and J usage is TRBJ1-1, with D maybe TRBD1 (5 bases). CDR3 length equals 14 residues. Per the germline V gene, CDR1 is MDHEN and CDR2 is SYDVKM. Trimming shortened V by 6 bases and J by 7 bases, and 18 bases separated the two germline ends. In DNA, the CDR3 is TGTGCCAGCAGCACCTACCCCAGGGCTCTTGAAGCTTTCTTT. Its protein product is CASSTYPRALEAFF.

The chain is built from TRBV2 and TRBJ2-5; D possibly corresponds to TRBD2 (5 bases). There are 16 residues in the CDR3. Germline-derived CDR1 and CDR2 are SNHLY and FYNNEI. V was cut by 4 bases and J by 1 base, with 16 bases left in between. CDR3 protein: CASSGTEELLQETQYF. The CDR3 nucleotides are TGTGCCAGCAGTGGGACGGAGGAATTGCTCCAAGAGACCCAGTACTTC.

The chain uses TRBV4-3 and TRBJ2-3, with TRBD2 identical over 9 bases. The V gene end was trimmed by 4 bases and the J gene end by 0 bases; junction bases not matched to a gene: 8. Germline V gene lookup returns CDR1 LGHNA and CDR2 YSLEER. The CDR3 is 17 residues long. The CDR3: CASSLQRGAGSTDTQYF. The CDR3 DNA sequence: TGCGCCAGCAGCCTACAGCGGGGGGCGGGAAGCACAGATACGCAGTATTTT.